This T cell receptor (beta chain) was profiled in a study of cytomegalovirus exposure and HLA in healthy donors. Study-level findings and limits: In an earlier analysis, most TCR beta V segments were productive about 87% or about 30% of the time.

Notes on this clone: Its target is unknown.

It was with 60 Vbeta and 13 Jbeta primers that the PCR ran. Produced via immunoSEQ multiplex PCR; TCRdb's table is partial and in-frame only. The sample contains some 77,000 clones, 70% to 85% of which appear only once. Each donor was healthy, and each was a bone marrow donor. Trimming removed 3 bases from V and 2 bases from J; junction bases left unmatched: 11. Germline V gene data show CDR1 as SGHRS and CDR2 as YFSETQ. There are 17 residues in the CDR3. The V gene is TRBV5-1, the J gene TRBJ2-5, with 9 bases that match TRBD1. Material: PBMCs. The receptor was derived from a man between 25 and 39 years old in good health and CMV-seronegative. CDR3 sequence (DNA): TGCGCCAGCAGCTCCCTATCCGGGACAGGGAGGCAAGAGACCCAGTACTTC. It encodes CASSSLSGTGRQETQYF.